The 6 T cell receptor beta chains reported below all come from one sample, sequenced in a study of regulatory T cells in long-lasting Graves disease. For TCR beta, libraries came from iRepertoire HTBI primers and Arm-PCR of CDR3 regions. One entry per CDR3 protein results from TCRdb running MiXCR on the multiplex PCR reads. The sample lists fewer than 350,000 distinct CDR3 sequences, about 18% occurring once. The sample's time point: newly diagnosed GD, antithyroid drugs for less than 3 months. Construction of the TCR library relied on RNA isolated from PBMCs. Sample: peripheral blood mononuclear cells (PBMCs), taken at new diagnosis, from a patient treated with antithyroid drugs. The receptors were gathered from a female donor with Graves disease.

As to this clonotype: It differs at one base from a far larger clone, so likely a read error. This chain joins TRBV10-3 and TRBJ1-1, with D uncertain. The CDR3 spans 13 residues. Deletions cut 5 bases from V and 5 bases from J, with 12 bases between. Germline CDR1 is ENHRY and CDR2 is SYGVKD. The CDR3 protein is CAISSPRETEAFF. The CDR3 DNA is TGTGCCATCAGTTCCCCGAGGGAAACTGAAGCTTTCTTT.

This clonotype was seen many times. The chain couples TRBV10-1 to TRBJ1-5, with 8 bases aligning to TRBD1. J gave up 3 bases and V 0 bases, and 7 bases lay outside the gene matches. The CDR3 is made up of 17 amino acids. Germline V lookup: CDR1 WNHNN, CDR2 SYGVQD (reference sequence). The CDR3 loop is CASSESGDRGYNQPQHF. The CDR3 DNA follows: TGCGCCAGCAGTGAGTCGGGAGACAGGGGTTACAATCAGCCCCAGCATTTT.

As to this clonotype: A far larger clone lies a single base away; this is likely a read error. The V and J genes are TRBV28 and TRBJ1-4, with D maybe TRBD1 (5 bases). The CDR3 loop spans 13 amino acids. V was trimmed by 3 bases and J by 6 bases, leaving 8 bases between them. Germline V gene data show CDR1 as MDHEN and CDR2 as SYDVKM. The CDR3 DNA is TGTGCCAGCAGTTTTGGGGCTCATGAAAAACTGTTTTTT. As protein: CASSFGAHEKLFF.

About this clonotype itself: This clone may be a read error of a much larger clone one base away. The chain joins TRBV11-3 to TRBJ1-1; D is perhaps TRBD1 (5 bases). CDR3 length equals 12 residues. CDR1 SGHNT and CDR2 YENEEA come from the germline V gene. CDR3 DNA sequence: TGTGCCGGCAGCTCGGGGGGCACTGAAGCTTTCTTT. It codes for CAGSSGGTEAFF.

This clonotype came up many times. The chain carries TRBV9 and TRBJ2-1; either TRBD1 or TRBD2 may supply D (5 bases each). V lost 6 bases and J 5 bases, leaving 15 bases between the germline ends. This CDR3 has 14 residues. Germline V gene data show CDR1 as SGDLS and CDR2 as YYNGEE. CDR3 region: CASTRTGLNNEQFF. The CDR3 bases are TGTGCCAGCACCAGAACGGGGCTGAACAATGAGCAGTTCTTC.

Concerning this clonotype itself: Mismatch with germline at one junction end may stem from a read error. This chain links TRBV24-1 with TRBJ2-3; either TRBD1 or TRBD2 may supply D (7 bases each). Germline V lookup: CDR1 KGHDR, CDR2 SFDVKD. This CDR3 contains 20 residues. CDR3 sequence (DNA): TGTGCCACCAGTGACCTTGACAGGGATGTAGAGCGGGGCAACACAGTTACGCAGTATTTT. This gives the protein CATSDLDRDVERGNTVTQYF.